Listed below are T cell receptor beta chains from one sample, sequenced in a study of PD-L1 blockade in urothelial cancer. TCRdb's copy holds only in-frame clones and misses some; the assay was immunoSEQ multiplex PCR. The sample records about 84,000 clones, roughly 80% being singletons. Material: PBMCs, obtained around atezolizumab (anti-PD-L1) treatment. These receptors were collected from a man between 65 and 80 years old with urothelial cancer. The CDR3 runs from the conserved cysteine through the conserved F or W. A D gene is named only where the DNA matches it firmly.

>TRBV19|TRBJ1-5|NA
CASSLTEYSNQPQHF
TGTGCCAGTAGTTTAACAGAGTATAGCAATCAGCCCCAGCATTTT
>TRBV21-1|TRBJ2-1|NA
CASSSGGHEQFF
TGTGCCAGCAGCTCAGGGGGCCATGAGCAGTTCTTC
>TRBV7-9|TRBJ2-1|NA
CASSLMMTRKNEQFF
TGTGCCAGCAGCTTGATGATGACTAGAAAAAATGAGCAGTTCTTC
>TRBV9|TRBJ1-3|TRBD1
CASSDRQGISGNTIYF
TGTGCCAGCAGCGACCGACAGGGGATCTCTGGAAACACCATATATTTT
>TRBV5-1|TRBJ2-1|TRBD2
CASSPEPGLAGNEQFF
TGCGCCAGCAGCCCGGAACCGGGACTAGCGGGGAATGAGCAGTTCTTC
>TRBV6-9|TRBJ2-6|TRBD1
CASSYNRLPPGQRYSGANVLTF
TGTGCCAGCAGTTATAATCGGCTCCCTCCGGGACAGCGGTACTCTGGGGCCAACGTCCTGACTTTC
>TRBV6-5|TRBJ2-2|NA
CASSYADRSNTGELFF
TGTGCCAGCAGTTACGCAGACAGGAGCAACACCGGGGAGCTGTTTTTT
>TRBV18|TRBJ1-1|NA
CASSPPRTENTEAFF
TGTGCCAGCTCACCACCACGGACAGAGAACACTGAAGCTTTCTTT
>TRBV10-3|TRBJ2-3|TRBD2
CAISERSGGAPDTQYF
TGTGCCATCAGTGAACGATCGGGGGGGGCCCCAGATACGCAGTATTTT
>TRBV19|TRBJ1-2|TRBD1
CASSPPRGQGAVYGYTF
TGTGCCAGTAGTCCCCCGAGGGGGCAGGGGGCGGTCTATGGCTACACCTTC
>TRBV11-2|TRBJ1-2|NA
CASSLDSAVGYTF
TGTGCCAGCAGCTTAGACAGTGCAGTCGGCTACACCTTC
>TRBV5-8|TRBJ2-7|TRBD1
CASSLPDRGEQYF
TGTGCCAGCAGCTTACCTGACAGGGGCGAGCAGTACTTC
>TRBV7-9|TRBJ1-3|TRBD1
CASSLGLTGVWSSGNTIYF
TGTGCCAGCAGCTTAGGTTTGACAGGGGTATGGAGCTCTGGAAACACCATATATTTT
>TRBV29-1|TRBJ1-5|TRBD1
CSVSLGQGVSQPQHF
TGCAGCGTATCGTTGGGACAGGGGGTGAGTCAGCCCCAGCATTTT
>TRBV15|TRBJ2-1|TRBD2
CATSRTRLAGLFF
TGTGCCACCAGCAGGACCAGACTAGCGGGGTTATTCTTC
>TRBV7-2|TRBJ2-5|TRBD2
CASSPGLAGVRETQYF
TGTGCCAGCAGCCCGGGACTAGCGGGAGTCCGGGAGACCCAGTACTTC
>TRBV11-2|TRBJ2-3|NA
CASSTTQVGPGGTDTQYF
TGTGCCAGCAGCACTACTCAAGTCGGGCCAGGGGGCACAGATACGCAGTATTTT
>TRBV2|TRBJ2-1|TRBD2
CASSVSVPGGTNEQFF
TGTGCCAGCAGTGTGTCCGTGCCGGGGGGAACCAATGAGCAGTTCTTC
>TRBV19|TRBJ2-2|TRBD1
CASSILQGIDTGELFF
TGTGCCAGTAGTATTCTACAGGGGATAGACACCGGGGAGCTGTTTTTT
>TRBV21-1|TRBJ2-2|NA
CASSKGLAGGPDGELFF
TGTGCCAGCAGCAAAGGACTAGCGGGAGGGCCAGACGGGGAGCTGTTTTTT
>TRBV6-5|TRBJ1-3|TRBD1
CASRTGQWGNTIYF
TGTGCCAGCAGGACGGGACAGTGGGGAAACACCATATATTTT
>TRBV9|TRBJ2-1|TRBD2
CASSASERGAYNEQFF
TGTGCCAGCAGCGCCTCTGAGCGGGGGGCATACAATGAGCAGTTCTTC
>TRBV6-6|TRBJ1-5|NA
CASSADKFNQPQHF
TGTGCCAGCAGTGCGGACAAGTTCAATCAGCCCCAGCATTTT
>TRBV6-5|TRBJ2-7|TRBD2
CASSYGSGRAYEQYF
TGTGCCAGCAGTTACGGTAGCGGGAGGGCCTACGAGCAGTACTTC
>TRBV5-1|TRBJ2-7|NA
CASSTGSSYEQYF
TGCGCCAGCTCAACAGGTTCCTCCTACGAGCAGTACTTC
>TRBV5-4|TRBJ1-2|NA
CASSLPQGGNYGYTF
TGTGCCAGCAGCTTGCCTCAAGGAGGGAACTATGGCTACACCTTC
>TRBV7-8|TRBJ1-4|NA
CASSIGQTPGEKLFF
TGTGCCAGCAGCATAGGACAGACCCCAGGCGAAAAACTGTTTTTT
>TRBV5-4|TRBJ2-2|TRBD1
CASSARQGPTGELFF
TGTGCCAGCAGCGCCCGACAGGGACCGACCGGGGAGCTGTTTTTT
>TRBV29-1|TRBJ2-1|TRBD2
CSVEGTTVSYNEQFF
TGCAGCGTTGAGGGGACTACCGTCTCCTACAATGAGCAGTTCTTC